A selection of T cell receptor beta chains follows, all from one sample in a study of blood T cells in healthy people across ages. TCRdb analysed the 5' RACE reads with MiXCR anew, one entry per CDR3 protein. This table has about 1.7 million distinct CDR3 sequences, 28% appearing once. What was sequenced was blood. The receptors come from a young woman in good health. Both conserved end residues are part of each CDR3. A D gene is named only where the DNA matches it firmly. Rows give clone size only sometimes, using once, few, many, or a class for an expanded clone.

j_call: TRBJ2-1; d_call: -; v_call: TRBV5-1; clone_size: -; cdr3_aa: CASSLVDPGYNEQFF; cdr3_nt: TGCGCCAGCAGCTTGGTTGACCCGGGGTACAATGAGCAGTTCTTC
j_call: TRBJ2-5; d_call: TRBD2; v_call: TRBV20-1; clone_size: few; cdr3_aa: CSALDKGGPGVETQYF; cdr3_nt: TGCAGTGCTCTGGATAAGGGAGGGCCGGGGGTAGAGACCCAGTACTTC
j_call: TRBJ2-5; d_call: -; v_call: TRBV5-6; clone_size: few; cdr3_aa: CASSADTQQETQYF; cdr3_nt: TGTGCCAGCAGTGCGGACACCCAGCAAGAGACCCAGTACTTC
j_call: TRBJ2-1; d_call: -; v_call: TRBV7-6; clone_size: few; cdr3_aa: CASSLGSTPEQFF; cdr3_nt: TGTGCCAGCAGCTTAGGGTCGACCCCTGAGCAGTTCTTC
j_call: TRBJ2-5; d_call: TRBD2; v_call: TRBV2; clone_size: few; cdr3_aa: CADKLAGAQETQYF; cdr3_nt: TGTGCCGACAAACTAGCGGGGGCTCAAGAGACCCAGTACTTC
j_call: TRBJ1-1; d_call: -; v_call: TRBV29-1; clone_size: -; cdr3_aa: CSVERENTEAFF; cdr3_nt: TGCAGCGTTGAGCGGGAGAACACTGAAGCTTTCTTT
j_call: TRBJ1-1; d_call: TRBD1; v_call: TRBV5-1; clone_size: few; cdr3_aa: CASSLDGTGYTEAFF; cdr3_nt: TGCGCCAGCAGCTTGGATGGGACAGGTTACACTGAAGCTTTCTTT
j_call: TRBJ2-1; d_call: -; v_call: TRBV9; clone_size: few; cdr3_aa: CASSPVESGMRNEQFF; cdr3_nt: TGTGCCAGCAGCCCGGTGGAGAGTGGTATGAGGAATGAGCAGTTCTTC
j_call: TRBJ2-4; d_call: -; v_call: TRBV7-2; clone_size: few; cdr3_aa: CASSYGGRRAQNIQYF; cdr3_nt: TGTGCCAGCAGCTACGGGGGGCGCAGGGCCCAAAACATTCAGTACTTC
j_call: TRBJ2-3; d_call: TRBD2; v_call: TRBV7-6; clone_size: -; cdr3_aa: CASSSLSGRIATDTQYF; cdr3_nt: TGTGCCAGCAGCTCCCTCAGCGGGAGAATAGCCACAGATACGCAGTATTTT
j_call: TRBJ2-5; d_call: -; v_call: TRBV4-1; clone_size: many; cdr3_aa: CASSQTGLQETQYF; cdr3_nt: TGCGCCAGCAGCCAAACCGGGCTCCAAGAGACCCAGTACTTC
j_call: TRBJ2-1; d_call: TRBD2; v_call: TRBV6-5; clone_size: once; cdr3_aa: CASSYFGGGEFF; cdr3_nt: TGTGCCAGCAGTTATTTCGGGGGAGGGGAGTTCTTC
j_call: TRBJ2-5; d_call: -; v_call: TRBV5-6; clone_size: once; cdr3_aa: CASSEGPEETQYF; cdr3_nt: TGTGCCAGCAGCGAGGGACCGGAGGAGACCCAGTACTTC
j_call: TRBJ2-1; d_call: -; v_call: TRBV9; clone_size: many; cdr3_aa: CASSRLGNEQFF; cdr3_nt: TGTGCCAGCAGCCGTCTGGGCAATGAGCAGTTCTTC
j_call: TRBJ1-2; d_call: -; v_call: TRBV27; clone_size: few; cdr3_aa: CASSLSLTGGYTF; cdr3_nt: TGTGCCAGCAGTTTATCGTTGACGGGGGGCTACACCTTC
j_call: TRBJ2-1; d_call: -; v_call: TRBV20-1; clone_size: few; cdr3_aa: CSAPGSSGQFF; cdr3_nt: TGCAGTGCCCCAGGCAGTTCTGGGCAGTTCTTC
j_call: TRBJ2-3; d_call: -; v_call: TRBV6-1; clone_size: -; cdr3_aa: CASSEAMGANSADTQYF; cdr3_nt: TGTGCCAGCAGTGAAGCTATGGGTGCGAACTCCGCAGATACGCAGTATTTT
j_call: TRBJ1-2; d_call: -; v_call: TRBV4-2; clone_size: -; cdr3_aa: CASSPVDSKNGYTF; cdr3_nt: TGTGCCAGCAGCCCCGTGGACAGCAAGAATGGCTACACCTTC
j_call: TRBJ2-3; d_call: TRBD2; v_call: TRBV4-2; clone_size: -; cdr3_aa: CASSQQTSGGTDTQYF; cdr3_nt: TGTGCCAGCAGCCAGCAGACTAGCGGGGGCACAGATACGCAGTATTTT